This TCR beta chain was sequenced in a study of CD8 T cells in ankylosing spondylitis. TCRdb redid the calling of the 5' RACE reads with MiXCR, one entry per CDR3 protein. This sample has just over 350,000 distinct CDR3 sequences, with 20% found just once. The V gene's germline CDR1 is MNHNS and CDR2 SASEGT. The length of the CDR3 is 13 residues. V trimming: 6 bases; J trimming: 3 bases; junction bases outside the gene matches: 5. The chain joins TRBV6-1 to TRBJ2-7, with 7 positions matching TRBD1. The receptor was isolated from a male donor with ankylosing spondylitis or in good health (not recorded which). The sequenced material came from blood, either unsorted or a sorted T cell fraction (not recorded which). CDR3 in DNA: TGTGCCAGCAGAGCGACAGGGTTCTACGAGCAGTACTTC. Amino acids: CASRATGFYEQYF.